This T cell receptor beta chain was sequenced for a study of T cells in Graves' hyperthyroidism and ophthalmopathy. Study-level results: Appearing also in blood were most of the thyroid clonotypes expanded above 0.001.

Comments on this clonotype: Its antigen is undetermined.

Amplified regions were TCR beta CDR3 sequences from RNA transcripts. An initial round of RT-PCR targeting the TCR CDR3 relied on the HTBI primer set. One entry per CDR3 protein, called by TCRdb with MiXCR from the multiplex PCR reads. The table shows a few hundred thousand distinct CDR3 sequences, with roughly 46% occurring only once. The patients, who ranged from 18 to 65 in age, presented with newly diagnosed hyperthyroidism lasting under 2 months. Reasons for excluding patients were uncontrolled infection, other autoimmune disease, pregnancy or lactation. Orbital computed tomography and thyroid ultrasound, together with serum TRAb and thyroxine and clinical symptoms, were used for diagnoses. Trimming pared 1 base from V and 5 bases from J, leaving 5 bases between. The CDR3 runs 12 residues. CDR1 is LGHNT, CDR2 FRNRAP, per germline.

The rearrangement links TRBV12-5 to TRBJ2-5; the D gene is possibly TRBD2 (5 bases). The sample taken for sequencing was peripheral blood or thyroid tissue (not recorded which). The receptor comes from a woman aged 18-29 years with Graves' hyperthyroidism. As DNA, the CDR3 is TGTGCTAGTGGTTTGGGGAGGGAGACCCAGTACTTC. It is translated as CASGLGRETQYF.